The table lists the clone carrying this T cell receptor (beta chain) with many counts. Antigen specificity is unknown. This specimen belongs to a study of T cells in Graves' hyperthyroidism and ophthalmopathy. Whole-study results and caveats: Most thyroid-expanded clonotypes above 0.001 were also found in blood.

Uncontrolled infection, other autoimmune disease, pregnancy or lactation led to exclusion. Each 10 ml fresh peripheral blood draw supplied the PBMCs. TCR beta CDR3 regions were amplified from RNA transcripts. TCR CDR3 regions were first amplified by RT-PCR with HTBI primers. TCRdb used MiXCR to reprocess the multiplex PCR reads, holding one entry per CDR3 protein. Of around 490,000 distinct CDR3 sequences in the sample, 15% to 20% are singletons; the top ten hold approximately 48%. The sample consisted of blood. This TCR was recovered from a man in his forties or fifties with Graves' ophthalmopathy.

CDR3 in DNA: TGTGCCAGCAGGAAAAGAAGGACAGGGTTGACCGTATTTAGCTCCTACGAGCAGTACTTC. It translates to CASRKRRTGLTVFSSYEQYF. This rearrangement joins TRBV6-1 to TRBJ2-7; 8 bases fit TRBD1. V lost 6 bases to trimming and J lost 0 bases; unmatched junction nucleotides: 22. This CDR3 spans 20 amino acids. CDR1 is MNHNS and CDR2 is SASEGT in the germline V gene.